Sequencing of this T cell receptor beta chain was carried out in a study of T cells in women clearing cervical HPV infection. The overall study: Blood came at first lesion visit for cases, post-clearance for controls.

Study-level points and caveats: Combining TCR richness with V gene abundances gave roughly 0.88 AUC.

To note about this clone: Its specificity is not known. The CDR3 end falls 3 residues outside the read, so it is completed with the germline J gene.

Measured with immunoSEQ multiplex PCR; TCRdb has only the in-frame clones, and not every one. The sample's table shows around 19,000 clones. The germline V gene has CDR1 SGHNT and CDR2 YYREEE (reference sequence). Between the trimmed V and J ends, which lost 1 base and 4 bases, there was a span of 14 bases. The CDR3 is made up of 15 amino acids. Dot-blot hybridization genotyped cervical HPV amplified with MY09/MY11 PCR. Sample: blood buffy coat. This TCR was sampled from a woman between 18 and 69 years old with a cervical HPV16 infection that either progressed to CIN3+ or cleared (not recorded which). This chain connects TRBV5-4 to TRBJ2-5; maybe TRBD1 (7 bases). CDR3 DNA, as far as it was read: TGTGCCAGCAGCTTGTCAGGGGGGACCGCAGAGACC. Protein product: CASSLSGGTAET. The entire CDR3 reads CASSLSGGTAETQYF.